These 5 T cell receptor beta chains were all obtained from the same sample, sequenced in a study of cytomegalovirus exposure and HLA in healthy donors. Both 60 Vbeta primers and 13 Jbeta primers went into the PCR. Only in-frame clones appear in the TCRdb table, and some are missing; sequencing was by immunoSEQ multiplex PCR. This sample has more than 100,000 clones; around 72% occur once, and the top ten carry roughly 4%. Sequencing input: PBMCs. The receptor source for this set is a man aged 45-65 years in good health and CMV-seropositive.

In the case of this clone: Other DNA sequences in the sample encode the same CDR3. The V and J genes are TRBV7-2 and TRBJ1-1; 7 bases fit TRBD1. The V and J ends lost 1 base and 5 bases, in that order; junction bases with no gene match: 4. CDR3 length: 14 amino acids. CDR1 is SGHTA and CDR2 is FQGNSA in the germline V gene. The CDR3 DNA reads TGTGCCAGCAGCTTAGTCAGGGGGGATACTGAAGCTTTCTTT. It yields the protein CASSLVRGDTEAFF.

This chain links TRBV19 with TRBJ2-5; D is ambiguous. The CDR3 length is 12 residues. Between the trimmed V and J ends, which lost 6 bases and 0 bases, there was a span of 5 bases. Germline V lookup: CDR1 LNHDA, CDR2 SQIVND (reference sequence). The DNA for the CDR3 is TGTGCCAGTAGCCGGGACCAAGAGACCCAGTACTTC. Translation gives CASSRDQETQYF.

The chain uses TRBV5-1 and TRBJ1-1; D is perhaps TRBD1 (5 bases). Germline V lookup: CDR1 SGHRS, CDR2 YFSETQ. The CDR3 length is 13 residues. V lost 4 bases and J lost 5, with 12 bases in between. The CDR3 spells CASSLRRGTEAFF. CDR3 bases: TGCGCCAGCAGCCTACGAAGGGGTACTGAAGCTTTCTTT.

This chain connects TRBV7-9 to TRBJ2-5; TRBD1 matches 9 bases. Trimming cost V 7 bases and J 3 bases; bases outside gene matches: 6. The CDR3 has 14 residues. Germline V gene data show CDR1 as SEHNR and CDR2 as FQNEAQ (reference sequence). The DNA of the CDR3 is TGTGCCAGCATGCGGACAGGGGCCGAAGAGACCCAGTACTTC. As protein: CASMRTGAEETQYF.

This chain uses TRBV5-1 with TRBJ2-3; TRBD2 agrees at 10 bases. V lost 3 bases and J lost 6; bases outside the gene matches: 10. The CDR3 covers 16 residues. Germline loops: CDR1 SGHRS, CDR2 YFSETQ. The CDR3 DNA follows: TGCGCCAGCAGCTGGGGGGACAGCGGGGGGGCCGATACGCAGTATTTT. This codes for CASSWGDSGGADTQYF.